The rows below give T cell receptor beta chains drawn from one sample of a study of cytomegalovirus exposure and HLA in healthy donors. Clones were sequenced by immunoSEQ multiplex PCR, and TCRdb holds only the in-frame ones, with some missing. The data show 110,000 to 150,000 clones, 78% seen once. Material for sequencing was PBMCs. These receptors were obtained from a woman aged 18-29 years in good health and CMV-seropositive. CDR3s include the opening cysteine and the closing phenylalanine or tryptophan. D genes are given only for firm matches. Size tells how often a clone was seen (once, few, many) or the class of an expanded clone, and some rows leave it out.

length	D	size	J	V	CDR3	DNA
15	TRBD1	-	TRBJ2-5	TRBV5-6	CASSLRTGGAETQYF	TGTGCCAGCAGCTTGCGGACAGGGGGCGCGGAGACCCAGTACTTC
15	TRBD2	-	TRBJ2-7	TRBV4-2	CASSASGGGSYEQYF	TGTGCCAGTAGCGCGAGTGGCGGGGGGTCTTACGAGCAGTACTTC
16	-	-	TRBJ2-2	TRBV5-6	CASSLRSGINTGELFF	TGTGCCAGCAGCTTACGATCCGGGATCAACACCGGGGAGCTGTTTTTT
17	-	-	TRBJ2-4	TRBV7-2	CASSLDRQRLAKNIQYF	TGTGCCAGCAGCCTAGACCGACAGAGGCTAGCCAAAAACATTCAGTACTTC
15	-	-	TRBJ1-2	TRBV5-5	CASSLGNLGEDGYTF	TGTGCCAGCAGCCTTGGAAATCTGGGAGAGGACGGCTACACCTTC
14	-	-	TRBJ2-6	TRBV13	CASRFRSGANVLTF	TGTGCCAGCAGATTCCGGTCTGGGGCCAACGTCCTGACTTTC
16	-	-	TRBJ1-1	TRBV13	CASSLDSGRPNTEAFF	TGTGCCAGCAGCTTAGATTCTGGGAGACCGAACACTGAAGCTTTCTTT
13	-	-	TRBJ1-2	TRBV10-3	CAISDRGNYGYTF	TGTGCCATCAGTGATAGGGGCAACTATGGCTACACCTTC
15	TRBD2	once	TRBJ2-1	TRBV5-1	CASSLAAGGGNEQFF	TGCGCCAGCAGCTTGGCAGCGGGGGGCGGCAATGAGCAGTTCTTC
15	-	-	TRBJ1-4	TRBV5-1	CASSPLRAVYEKLFF	TGCGCCAGCAGCCCCTTGCGGGCTGTGTATGAAAAACTGTTTTTT
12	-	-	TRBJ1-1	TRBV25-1	CASIGGGREAFF	TGTGCCAGCATCGGGGGGGGGAGGGAAGCTTTCTTT
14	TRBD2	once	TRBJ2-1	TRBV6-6	CASTGTSGVNEQFF	TGTGCCAGCACCGGGACTAGCGGGGTCAATGAGCAGTTCTTC
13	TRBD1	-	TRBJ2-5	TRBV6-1	CASRDRGLEVQYF	TGTGCCAGCAGGGACAGGGGGTTGGAAGTCCAGTACTTC
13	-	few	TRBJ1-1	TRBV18	CASSEGRTPEAFF	TGTGCCAGCTCGGAGGGTAGAACTCCTGAAGCTTTCTTT
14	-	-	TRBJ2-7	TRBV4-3	CASSQDRGQGEQYF	TGCGCCAGCAGCCAGGATCGAGGTCAGGGGGAGCAGTACTTC
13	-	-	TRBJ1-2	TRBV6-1	CASTQGLVYGYTF	TGTGCCAGCACCCAGGGACTGGTATATGGCTACACCTTC
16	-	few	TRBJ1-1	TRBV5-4	CASSLAISGGRTEAFF	TGTGCCAGCAGCTTGGCCATCTCCGGTGGGAGGACTGAAGCTTTCTTT
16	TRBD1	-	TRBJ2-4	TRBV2	CASGQTGGASKNIQYF	TGTGCCAGCGGACAAACAGGGGGCGCATCCAAAAACATTCAGTACTTC